The next 18 T cell receptor beta chains were all read from a single sample in a study of a mutant IDH1 vaccine in newly diagnosed glioma. Time point of the sample: week 47, end of study. Alongside topical imiquimod, each dose of vaccine comprised 300 ug of mutant IDH1 20-mer peptide. Clones were read by immunoSEQ multiplex PCR, and TCRdb kept only the in-frame ones, dropping some. The repertoire includes some 56,000 clones, around three quarters of them detected once, and 5.3% sits in the top ten. For these receptors, no antigen is known. This specimen was PBMCs, taken from a glioma patient whose treatment included an IDH1 peptide vaccine. Receptors originate from a man over 45 with glioma.

V gene TRBV5-6 combines with J gene TRBJ1-1, with D possibly being TRBD1 (5 bases). CDR1 SGHDT and CDR2 YYEEEE come from the germline V gene. V was clipped by 3 bases and J by 2 bases, with 14 bases between them. The CDR3 extends over 15 amino acids. CDR3 bases: TGTGCCAGCAGCTCGTTCCAGGGTATCAACACTGAAGCTTTCTTT. Translated, it gives CASSSFQGINTEAFF.

This sequence joins TRBV6-5 and TRBJ2-7; 8 bases line up with TRBD1. Trimming removed 7 bases from V and 1 base from J; junction bases left unmatched: 3. This CDR3 has 13 residues. Germline V gives CDR1 MNHEY, CDR2 SVGAGI. In DNA, the CDR3 is TGTGCCAGCAAGACAGGGGAATCCTACGAGCAGTACTTC. Its protein is CASKTGESYEQYF.

V gene TRBV7-2 combines with J gene TRBJ1-3; TRBD1 agrees at 7 bases. Per germline, CDR1 SGHTA and CDR2 FQGNSA. The CDR3 is 14 amino acids. V shed 7 bases and J 0 bases; nucleotides not matched to a gene: 3. CDR3 residues: CASTTGSSGNTIYF. The CDR3 nucleotides read TGTGCCAGCACGACAGGGTCCTCTGGAAACACCATATATTTT.

This clone occurred a few times. CDR3 sequence reads: CASSKASNTEAFF. CDR3 coding DNA: TGTGCCAGCAGTAAGGCATCGAACACTGAAGCTTTCTTT. The rearrangement links TRBV25-1 to TRBJ1-1; D gene uncertain. Looked up from germline, CDR1 is MGHDK and CDR2 is SYGVNS. This CDR3 has 13 amino acids. The V end lost 5 bases, the J end lost 1 base, and 8 bases lay between the germline ends.

The chain employs TRBV5-1 and TRBJ1-2; D gene uncertain. There are 15 residues in the CDR3. Germline values: CDR1 SGHRS, CDR2 YFSETQ. Trimming shortened V by 4 bases and J by 8 bases, and 21 bases separated the two germline ends. The CDR3 is CASSLEATVRGGYTF. The DNA for the CDR3 is TGCGCCAGCAGCCTGGAGGCGACGGTTCGAGGAGGCTACACCTTC.

The rearrangement links TRBV4-2 to TRBJ2-2; 7 bases agree with TRBD1. The CDR3 is made up of 14 amino acids. V was clipped by 6 bases and J by 7 bases; unmatched bases: 8. CDR1 and CDR2 (germline): LGHNA, YNFKEQ. Here the CDR3 DNA reads TGTGCCAGCAGAGAGACAGGGTCTGGCGGGGAGCTGTTTTTT. Translating it yields CASRETGSGGELFF.

The J gene is TRBJ1-1, the V gene TRBV5-1; 10 bases are shared with TRBD1. V lost 4 bases, J lost 4 bases, and 4 bases stayed unmatched. This CDR3 spans 14 amino acids. CDR1 and CDR2 (germline): SGHRS, YFSETQ. In DNA form, the CDR3 reads TGCGCCAGCAGCACTGGACAGGGGGGCACTGAAGCTTTCTTT. It yields the protein CASSTGQGGTEAFF.

V is TRBV6-5 and J is TRBJ1-2; D is unresolved. Between the trimmed V and J ends, which lost 9 bases and 8 bases, there was a span of 16 bases. Germline assignment: CDR1 MNHEY and CDR2 SVGAGI. The CDR3 loop spans 12 amino acids. The CDR3 region has the DNA TGTGCCAGTGCTCGGAAGAATTTGGGCTACACCTTC. As protein: CASARKNLGYTF.

This clone showed up just a few times. This chain connects TRBV4-1 to TRBJ1-1; D remains ambiguous. V shed 4 bases and J shed 1 base, with 19 bases lying between them. The CDR3 contains 17 residues. Germline CDR1 reads MGHRA; CDR2 reads YSYEKL. CDR3 nucleotide sequence: TGCGCCAGCAGCCCTCCACCTGATAGTCAACCGAACACTGAAGCTTTCTTT. Its translation: CASSPPPDSQPNTEAFF.

The chain has TRBV27 and TRBJ1-2; possible D gene TRBD1, 6 bases. Germline CDR1 reads MNHEY; CDR2 reads SMNVEV (reference sequence). The V end lost 5 bases, the J end lost 5 bases, and 18 bases lay between the germline ends. The CDR3 is 15 residues long. The CDR3 region has the DNA TGTGCCAGCAGTCCCCTAGCGGGGGCAGATTATGGCTACACCTTC. Its translation is CASSPLAGADYGYTF.

The chain combines TRBV5-5 with TRBJ1-3; D remains ambiguous. This CDR3 spans 14 amino acids. Trimming left V 2 bases short and J 1 base short, with 7 bases between. The germline V gene encodes CDR1 SGHKS and CDR2 YYEKEE (reference sequence). The CDR3 region is CASSLVGSGNTIYF. Written as DNA, the CDR3 is TGTGCCAGCAGCTTAGTGGGTTCTGGAAACACCATATATTTT. Looking up the rest from reference TRBV5-5 and TRBJ1-3 gives the full variable domain: DAGVTQSPTHLIKTRGQQVTLRCSPISGHKSVSWYQQVLGQGPQFIFQYYEKEERGRGNFPDRFSARQFPNYSSELNVNALLLGDSALYLCASSLVGSGNTIYFGEGSWLTVV.

This clone was seen repeatedly, ten times or more. The chain recombines TRBV27 with TRBJ2-7, with 9 positions matching TRBD1. Germline CDR1 MNHEY, CDR2 SMNVEV (reference sequence). The CDR3 has 15 amino acids. V trimming: 5 bases; J trimming: 3 bases; junction bases outside the gene matches: 8. In nucleotides, the CDR3 is TGTGCCAGCAGTCCTGGACAGGGGACCAGCTACGAGCAGTACTTC. This translates into CASSPGQGTSYEQYF.

This clone was counted once. The chain uses TRBV5-6 and TRBJ2-7; D possibly matches TRBD1 or TRBD2 (6 bases each). Trimming removed 4 bases at V and 2 bases at J, with 7 bases between. Germline-derived CDR1 and CDR2 are SGHDT and YYEEEE. The CDR3 is 12 amino acids. CDR3 nucleotide sequence: TGTGCCAGCAGCCGGGGGCCCTACGAGCAGTACTTC. Translation: CASSRGPYEQYF. The full variable domain, in which reference TRBV5-6 and TRBJ2-7 provide the parts outside the CDR3, is DAGVTQSPTHLIKTRGQQVTLRCSPKSGHDTVSWYQQALGQGPQFIFQYYEEEERQRGNFPDRFSGHQFPNYSSELNVNALLLGDSALYLCASSRGPYEQYFGPGTRLTVT.

The J gene is TRBJ2-6, the V gene TRBV7-8; the D is unclear. Germline loops: CDR1 SGHVS, CDR2 FQNEAQ. Trimming removed 4 bases from V and 0 bases from J, with 4 bases in between. The CDR3 totals 14 residues. The CDR3 nucleotides read TGTGCCAGCAGCTCTGACTCTGGGGCCAACGTCCTGACTTTC. Amino acid sequence: CASSSDSGANVLTF.

The chain recombines TRBV5-8 with TRBJ2-7; D may be TRBD2 (6 bases). V lost 6 bases, J lost 6 bases, and 13 bases lay in between. The CDR3 runs to 12 residues. CDR1 is SGHTS, CDR2 YDEGEE, per germline. CDR3 residues: CASTPGGVEQYF. CDR3 nucleotides: TGTGCCAGCACCCCCGGGGGTGTCGAGCAGTACTTC.

The chain is built from TRBV11-3 and TRBJ2-7; 7 nucleotides match TRBD1. Germline V gene data show CDR1 as SGHNT and CDR2 as YENEEA. The CDR3 totals 13 residues. V was pared by 0 bases and J by 10 bases, with 6 bases of the junction left unmatched. The CDR3 loop is CASSLDPNRGQYF. The CDR3 coding sequence is TGTGCCAGCAGCTTAGATCCAAACAGGGGCCAGTACTTC. Variable domain in full (rest from reference TRBV11-3 and TRBJ2-7): EAGVVQSPRYKIIEKKQPVAFWCNPISGHNTLYWYLQNLGQGPELLIRYENEEAVDDSQLPKDRFSAERLKGVDSTLKIQPAELGDSAVYLCASSLDPNRGQYFGPGTRLTVT.

The chain carries TRBV7-9 and TRBJ1-2; TRBD1 aligns across 7 bases. Germline-derived CDR1 and CDR2 are SEHNR and FQNEAQ (reference sequence). Trimming at V came to 2 bases and at J to 1 base, leaving 16 bases not matched to a gene. The CDR3 runs 19 residues. For the CDR3, the DNA is TGTGCCAGCAGCTTACTCGGTTACCCCGACAGGGTCTATAACTATGGCTACACCTTC. Protein sequence: CASSLLGYPDRVYNYGYTF.

This clone appeared a few times. This chain uses TRBV4-1 with TRBJ1-5; D might be TRBD1 (5 bases). The CDR3 extends over 14 amino acids. From germline, CDR1 is MGHRA and CDR2 YSYEKL. V lost 1 base and J 5 bases, leaving 9 bases between the germline ends. The CDR3 spells CASSQGDGYQPQHF. For the CDR3, the DNA is TGCGCCAGCAGCCAAGGGGACGGATATCAGCCCCAGCATTTT.